These T cell receptor beta chains were read from a single sample in a study. TCRdb redid the calling of the 5' RACE reads with MiXCR, one entry per CDR3 protein. Among about 10,000 distinct CDR3 sequences, less than 30% were seen once, and the ten largest hold about 3.4%. The sequenced sample was Tregs sorted from blood. Receptor source: a female donor with breast cancer. Each CDR3 is given with its conserved first and last residue. The D gene is left open where the match is weak. Not all rows give a size; the values are once, few, many and, for expanded clones, a class.

.,TRBJ1-1,.,TRBV24-1,TGTGCCACCAGGGGCGACAACACTGAAGCTTTCTTT,CATRGDNTEAFF
many,TRBJ2-1,TRBD1,TRBV2,TGTGCCAGCAGCGATCCCGGGACAGGGGGTCCCTCCTACAATGAGCAGTTCTTC,CASSDPGTGGPSYNEQFF
.,TRBJ2-2,.,TRBV7-9,TGTGCCAGCAGCCCGAGGACAAGGGGTCCGAACACCGGGGAGCTGTTTTTT,CASSPRTRGPNTGELFF
once,TRBJ1-5,.,TRBV9,TGTGCCAGCAGCGTAACGGGCAATCACCAGCCCCGGCATTTT,CASSVTGNHQPRHF
many,TRBJ1-5,TRBD1,TRBV12-3/TRBV12-4,TGTGCCAGCAGTTTAATGGACAGGGGTAATCAGCCCCAGCATTTT,CASSLMDRGNQPQHF
many,TRBJ2-1,TRBD2,TRBV7-8,TGTGCCAGCAGCTTACCGACTAGCGGGAGGCCCGGGGTGCAGTTCTTC,CASSLPTSGRPGVQFF
medium-sized,TRBJ2-7,TRBD1,TRBV28,TGTGCCAGCAGTTCCCCGACAGGGACCAGCTACGAGCAGTACTTC,CASSSPTGTSYEQYF
.,TRBJ2-1,.,TRBV6-5,TGTGCCAGCAGTCACCCGAGTTCTAATGAGCAGTTCTTC,CASSHPSSNEQFF
few,TRBJ2-1,TRBD2,TRBV6-5,TGTGCCAGCAGCCTGGTAGCGGGGACTACCTACAATGAGCAGTTCTTC,CASSLVAGTTYNEQFF
medium-sized,TRBJ2-3,.,TRBV30,TGTGCCTGGAGTGCCGGGGATACGCAGTATTTT,CAWSAGDTQYF
medium-sized,TRBJ1-2,.,TRBV4-1,TGCGCCAGCAGCCAAGATGCAGGGCTTAACTATGGCTACACCTTC,CASSQDAGLNYGYTF
.,TRBJ2-7,.,TRBV27,TGTGCCACCTCGACGGGCATCGCATACGAGCAGTACTTC,CATSTGIAYEQYF
.,TRBJ2-1,TRBD2,TRBV5-1,TGCGCCAGCAGCGGCCGGCTAGCGGGAGGGCCCTTTCCCTACAATGAGCAGTTCTTC,CASSGRLAGGPFPYNEQFF
few,TRBJ2-1,TRBD2,TRBV11-3,TGTGCCAGCAGCTTAGGGACTAGCGGGAATGAGCAGTTCTTC,CASSLGTSGNEQFF
medium-sized,TRBJ2-1,.,TRBV7-6,TGTGCCAGCAGCGTAGCGGACAATGAGCAGTTCTTC,CASSVADNEQFF
many,TRBJ2-1,.,TRBV12-3/TRBV12-4,TGTGCCAGCAGTCTTAGCGGTTCCTCCTACAATGAGCAGTTCTTC,CASSLSGSSYNEQFF
medium-sized,TRBJ2-7,.,TRBV6-5,TGTGCCAGCAGTTATTTCTCCGAGCAGTACTTC,CASSYFSEQYF
.,TRBJ1-1,.,TRBV12-3/TRBV12-4,TGTGCCAGCAGTTGGCAGAACACTGAAGCGTTCTTT,CASSWQNTEAFF
.,TRBJ1-2,.,TRBV5-1,TGCGCCAGCAGCCCCTACCAGGATGGCTACACCTTC,CASSPYQDGYTF
medium-sized,TRBJ1-1,.,TRBV7-3,TGTGCCAGCAGCTTACACGGAGGCGCTGAAGCTTTCTTT,CASSLHGGAEAFF
few,TRBJ2-7,TRBD2,TRBV27,TGTGCCAGCAGTTTCGGGGGGGGGTTAAGCTCCTACGAGCAGTACTTC,CASSFGGGLSSYEQYF
.,TRBJ2-3,.,TRBV6-5,TGTGCCAGCATCGGGATTGGCACAGATACGCAGTATTTT,CASIGIGTDTQYF
many,TRBJ2-1,.,TRBV5-1,TGCGCCAGCAGCTTGGGGAGATTGAATGAGCAGTTCTTC,CASSLGRLNEQFF
.,TRBJ1-1,TRBD1,TRBV5-1,TGCGCCAGCAGCTGGGACCCTGGGACAGCCATGGACGCTGAAGCTTTCTTT,CASSWDPGTAMDAEAFF
.,TRBJ2-2,TRBD1,TRBV5-1,TGCGCCAGCAGCTTCGACAGGGGGATCACCGGGGAGCTGTTTTTT,CASSFDRGITGELFF
medium-sized,TRBJ1-5,TRBD1,TRBV7-8,TGTGCCAGCAGCCCCGGGACAGTTGTTAGCAATCAGCCCCAGCATTTT,CASSPGTVVSNQPQHF
many,TRBJ1-1,.,TRBV6-5,TGTGCCAGCAGTACCCCCCCGCAGCGATTAATGAACACTGAAGCTTTCTTT,CASSTPPQRLMNTEAFF
medium-sized,TRBJ1-1,.,TRBV12-3/TRBV12-4,TGTGCCAGCAGTTTAAGTTCCACTGAAGCTTTCTTT,CASSLSSTEAFF
.,TRBJ1-1,.,TRBV6-5,TGTGCCAGCAGTCACGGGGCGACGAACACTGAAGCTTTCTTT,CASSHGATNTEAFF
few,TRBJ1-4,TRBD1,TRBV9,TGTGCCAGCAGCGTAGCCGGGACAGGGCAAGGAGAACTGTTTTTT,CASSVAGTGQGELFF
few,TRBJ2-1,TRBD1,TRBV9,TGTGCCAGCAGCGTGGGGACAGGTCGTGAGCAGTTCTTC,CASSVGTGREQFF
medium-sized,TRBJ1-2,TRBD1,TRBV20-1,TGCAGTGCTTATCCGACAGGGGTGGCCTATGGCTACACCTTC,CSAYPTGVAYGYTF
.,TRBJ2-1,TRBD2,TRBV20-1,TGCAGTGCCAGGACGGCTAGCGGGGTATACAATGAGCAGTTCTTC,CSARTASGVYNEQFF
medium-sized,TRBJ1-2,.,TRBV20-1,TGCAGTGCTAGAGAAATACGAGGAGGGAATGGCTACACCTTC,CSAREIRGGNGYTF
.,TRBJ1-2,.,TRBV28,TGTGCCTGCAGCTTCACCGGGAGCGAGGGAGGGAACTATGGCTACACCTTC,CACSFTGSEGGNYGYTF
medium-sized,TRBJ1-5,TRBD1,TRBV28,TGTGCCAGCAGTTTTGGGACAGACTTTAGCAATCAGCCCCAGCATTTT,CASSFGTDFSNQPQHF
many,TRBJ2-1,.,TRBV28,TGTGCCAGCGACAGTGCGGACAATGAGCAGTTCTTC,CASDSADNEQFF
.,TRBJ1-3,.,TRBV14,TGTGCCAGCAGTCTCGATGGAAACACCATATATTTT,CASSLDGNTIYF
.,TRBJ2-1,.,TRBV5-6,TGTGCCAGCAGCCAGGGAAATGAGCAGTTCTTC,CASSQGNEQFF
many,TRBJ2-1,.,TRBV5-4,TGTGCCAGCAGCTTGGACAACTACAATGAGCAGTTCTTC,CASSLDNYNEQFF
many,TRBJ2-1,.,TRBV12-3/TRBV12-4,TGTGCCAGCAGTTCCAATTACAATGAGCAGTTCTTC,CASSSNYNEQFF
once,TRBJ2-1,TRBD2,TRBV5-1,TGCGCCAGCAAGTCGGGAGGGACCAACAATGAGCAGTTCTTC,CASKSGGTNNEQFF
.,TRBJ2-1,TRBD1,TRBV7-9,TGTGCCAGCAGCTTAGGTTTTTGGACAGGAAAAAATGAGCAGTTCTTC,CASSLGFWTGKNEQFF
medium-sized,TRBJ2-3,.,TRBV7-9,TGTGCCAGCAGCCCGCAAGGTTCGGCGGAGGAGACGCAGTATTTT,CASSPQGSAEETQYF
medium-sized,TRBJ2-7,.,TRBV6-5,TGTGCCAGCAGTTACCATACGGGAAACGAGCAGTACTTC,CASSYHTGNEQYF
many,TRBJ2-7,.,TRBV6-1,TGTGCCAGCAGTGAACCGGGACGAGGAAGGAAGTACGAGCAGTACTTC,CASSEPGRGRKYEQYF
many,TRBJ1-5,TRBD1,TRBV13,TGTGCCAGCAGCCAAGGGACAGGGGGTCAGCCCCAGCATTTT,CASSQGTGGQPQHF
.,TRBJ2-1,.,TRBV9,TGTGCCAGCAGCCCGGGGCGGGGCAATGAGCAATTCTTC,CASSPGRGNEQFF
many,TRBJ1-1,TRBD1,TRBV2,TGTGCCAGCAGTGTATCACGGACAGGGCAGGCTGAAGCTTTCTTT,CASSVSRTGQAEAFF
many,TRBJ1-2,.,TRBV5-4,TGTGCCAGCAAACTCGGGACACCGGGCGGCTATGGCTACACCTTC,CASKLGTPGGYGYTF
medium-sized,TRBJ2-7,.,TRBV10-3,TGTGCCATCAGTTCGGGATCGGAGGGGGTCGAGCAGTACTTC,CAISSGSEGVEQYF
.,TRBJ2-7,TRBD1,TRBV20-1,TGCAGTGCAACCCCCGGGACAGGAGGGTCCGAGCAGTACTTC,CSATPGTGGSEQYF
many,TRBJ2-1,.,TRBV27,TGTGCCAGCAGTTTTGACAGGACCGGCAATGAGCAGTTCTTC,CASSFDRTGNEQFF
.,TRBJ2-7,TRBD2,TRBV7-2,TGTGCCAGCAGCTCCGGACTAGCGGGAGGGCCGCGTTCCTACGAGCAGTACTTC,CASSSGLAGGPRSYEQYF